This TCR beta chain stems from a study of beta chain features in type 1 diabetes. Notes on the study in general: Moderate but significant shortening of TCRB CDR3s was recorded in all four CD4+ subsets from Type 1 diabetes patients. Here, the possible influence of HLA type (on TCRB rearrangement) remained unresolved.

About this clone itself: As yet, its antigen is unknown.

Markers CD45RO/CCR7/CD25/CD127/CD95/CD27 served to sort CD4+ naive, central memory, regulatory and stem cell-like memory cells. CDR3 length: 13 amino acids. Trimming removed 0 bases from V and 6 bases from J, with 11 bases in between. Germline V gives CDR1 GTSNPN, CDR2 SVGIG (reference sequence). The investigators reverse transcribed all of the isolated RNA, so they sequenced expressed TCRB transcripts. The average output of naive, central memory and regulatory T cell samples was millions of reads. TCRdb's copy holds only in-frame clones and misses some; the assay was immunoSEQ multiplex PCR. The sample contains just under 150,000 clones, 13% of which appear only once.

The receptor was derived from a man aged 18 to 30 with type 1 diabetes. Material for sequencing was central memory CD4+ T cells from blood. This rearrangement joins TRBV30 to TRBJ1-1, with D uncertain. CDR3: CAWSVRVSAEAFF. In DNA form, the CDR3 reads TGTGCCTGGAGTGTAAGGGTCAGCGCTGAAGCTTTCTTT.